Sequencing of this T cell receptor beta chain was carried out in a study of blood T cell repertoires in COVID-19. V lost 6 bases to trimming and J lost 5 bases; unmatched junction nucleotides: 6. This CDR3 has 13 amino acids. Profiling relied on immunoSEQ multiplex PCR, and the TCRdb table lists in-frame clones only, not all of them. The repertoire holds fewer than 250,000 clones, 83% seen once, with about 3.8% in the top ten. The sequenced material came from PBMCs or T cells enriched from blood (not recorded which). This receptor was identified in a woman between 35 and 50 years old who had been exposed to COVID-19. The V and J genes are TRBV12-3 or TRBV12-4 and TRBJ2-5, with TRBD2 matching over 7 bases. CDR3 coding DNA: TGTGCCAGCAGCCGAAGGGGAGGGGAGACCCAGTACTTC. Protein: CASSRRGGETQYF.